Below, 24 T cell receptor beta chains from the same sample are listed, as sequenced in a study of T cell repertoires in cytomegalovirus infection (dated by TCRdb to about 2019). Which antigens these TCRs recognize remains unknown. For sequencing, an Illumina HiSeq 1500 was employed. In-frame beta chains were kept once TCRdb had trimmed the public reads at Q25 with fastp and called clones with MiXCR. For every CDR3 protein sequence, its rows merge into one entry that carries the most common genes and DNA. The sample table holds approximately 730,000 distinct CDR3 sequences, of which about 27% were seen once. Clones ranked in the top ten supply about an eighth of the sample. The treatment or condition tag for this specimen amounts to: in vitro stimulation with specific CMV peptide epitopes to enrich CMV-specific T cells. The sequencing used cultured CD8+ T cells from PBMCs, collected from culture after CMV antigen stimulation. The receptors were gathered from a human donor in good health (CMV status not recorded). Some clones in this sample may be carry-over from other donors' samples.

This clonotype was detected a few times. The chain couples TRBV28 to TRBJ2-3; no clear D. The CDR3 extends over 15 amino acids. Trimming took 2 bases from V and 7 from J, leaving 16 bases between them. In germline, CDR1 is MDHEN, CDR2 SYDVKM. CDR3: CASSLKVTKLNTQYF. CDR3 sequence (DNA): TGTGCCAGCAGTTTAAAAGTAACGAAACTGAATACGCAGTATTTT.

The table lists this clonotype with many counts. The CDR3 coding sequence is TGTGCCAGCAGCTTAATGACAGGGGATACTGAAGCTTTCTTT. Protein product: CASSLMTGDTEAFF. The rearrangement uses TRBV7-6 and TRBJ1-1, with 8 bases matching TRBD1. The length of the CDR3 is 14 residues. V lost 2 bases, J lost 5 bases, and 4 bases stayed unmatched. Germline lookup yields CDR1 SGHVS and CDR2 FNYEAQ.

V and J are TRBV7-9 and TRBJ1-2, with 9 bases fitting TRBD1. The junction had 5 bases not matched to a gene; V was cut back by 0 bases and J by 3 bases. In germline, CDR1 is SEHNR, CDR2 FQNEAQ (reference sequence). The CDR3 covers 16 residues. CDR3 protein: CASSLAGTGKYYGYTF. The DNA of the CDR3 is TGTGCCAGCAGCTTAGCCGGGACAGGGAAGTACTATGGCTACACCTTC.

This rearrangement joins TRBV19 to TRBJ1-5; TRBD1 is a possible D gene (6 bases). V was clipped by 7 bases and J by 0 bases, with 13 bases between them. The CDR3 totals 15 residues. Looked up from germline, CDR1 is LNHDA and CDR2 is SQIVND (reference sequence). As DNA, the CDR3 is TGTGCCAGTAAGGGGGACGACTATAGCAATCAGCCCCAGCATTTT. Translating gives CASKGDDYSNQPQHF.

The chain employs TRBV27 and TRBJ2-3; 8 nucleotides align to TRBD1. Germline trimming cut 8 bases from V and 10 bases from J; bases unmatched to any gene: 8. This CDR3 spans 12 amino acids. Germline values: CDR1 MNHEY, CDR2 SMNVEV (reference sequence). DNA for the CDR3: TGTGCCAGCGGCACAGGGGGGTTTGCGCAGTATTTT. Protein: CASGTGGFAQYF.

This clonotype was seen only a few times. This chain links TRBV7-8 with TRBJ1-5, with D perhaps TRBD1 (5 bases). Per the germline V gene, CDR1 is SGHVS and CDR2 is FQNEAQ. V was shortened by 3 bases and J by 4 bases, with 13 bases between the two germline ends. CDR3 length: 15 amino acids. Here the CDR3 reads CASSFDVAGNQPQHF. The CDR3 coding sequence is TGTGCCAGCAGCTTCGATGTGGCAGGGAATCAGCCCCAGCATTTT.

The V and J genes are TRBV7-6 and TRBJ2-4; D is uncertain. The CDR3 extends over 16 amino acids. V dropped 2 bases and J dropped 0 bases, with 11 bases sitting between them. Germline loops: CDR1 SGHVS, CDR2 FNYEAQ. DNA for the CDR3: TGTGCCAGCAGCTTAATTACCCCAGAAGCCAAAAACATTCAGTACTTC. This translates into CASSLITPEAKNIQYF.

The rearrangement links TRBV2 to TRBJ2-2; 9 bases line up with TRBD1. V was clipped by 8 bases and J by 4 bases; unmatched bases: 5. The CDR3 spans 14 residues. Per the germline V gene, CDR1 is SNHLY and CDR2 is FYNNEI. CDR3: CASVTGGITGELFF. The CDR3 coding sequence is TGTGCCAGCGTAACAGGGGGCATCACCGGGGAGCTGTTTTTT.

This clonotype was counted between two and nine times. CDR3 DNA sequence: TGTGCCAGTAGTATAGATAACCGATGGAGCTACGAGCAGTACTTC. Translation gives CASSIDNRWSYEQYF. The genes are TRBV19 and TRBJ2-7; D ambiguous. Germline V CDR1 and CDR2: LNHDA, SQIVND (reference sequence). V lost 0 bases, J lost 3 bases, and 12 bases lay in between. This CDR3 region has 15 residues.

On this clonotype itself: A much larger clone differs from this one at a single base, so this may be a read error. The chain couples TRBV7-6 to TRBJ2-5; 9 positions match TRBD2. This CDR3 region has 16 residues. Germline V gene sequence: CDR1 SGHVS, CDR2 FNYEAQ. The CDR3 protein is CASSEVAGVYQETHYF. As DNA, the CDR3 is TGTGCCAGCAGCGAAGTAGCGGGGGTCTACCAAGAGACCCATTACTTC.

The chain is built from TRBV19 and TRBJ1-1, with 12 bases lining up with TRBD1. Per the germline V gene, CDR1 is LNHDA and CDR2 is SQIVND (reference sequence). The CDR3 contains 15 residues. V gave up 5 bases and J gave up 5 bases; unmatched junction bases: 6. CDR3: CASSAGTGGWTEAFF. In nucleotides, the CDR3 is TGTGCCAGTAGTGCCGGGACAGGGGGCTGGACTGAAGCTTTCTTT.

This chain connects TRBV20-1 to TRBJ2-1; TRBD2 matches 8 bases. The CDR3 sequence is 16 residues long. The germline gives CDR1 DFQATT, CDR2 SNEGSKA (reference sequence). With V trimmed by 5 bases and J by 4 bases, 13 bases remained unmatched. The CDR3 nucleotides read TGCAGTGCTTCACTCCGGGGGGGCATGGTGTACAATGAGCAGTTCTTC. Translation gives CSASLRGGMVYNEQFF.

The V gene is TRBV18, the J gene TRBJ2-7; 8 bases line up with TRBD1. Germline-derived CDR1 and CDR2 are KGHSH and LQKENI. With V trimmed by 3 bases and J by 3 bases, 13 bases remained unmatched. This CDR3 has 17 residues. DNA of the CDR3: TGTGCCAGCTCACCCCATACCGGACAGGGTTGGTTCTACGAGCAGTACGTC. As protein: CASSPHTGQGWFYEQYV.

This clonotype was counted many times. This chain links TRBV7-4 with TRBJ2-1; D gene ambiguous. There are 20 residues in the CDR3. The germline gives CDR1 SGHVT, CDR2 SQSDAQ. V lost 2 bases to trimming and J lost 0 bases, with 23 bases between them. The CDR3 nucleotides read TGTGCCAGCAGCTTAAGTGAGTTGGTGGTCCGCCGAAGCTCCTACAATGAGCAGTTCTTC. Encoded protein: CASSLSELVVRRSSYNEQFF.

The sample holds one count of this clonotype. The V gene is TRBV2, the J gene TRBJ2-7, with 7 nucleotides matching TRBD1. The CDR3 contains 13 residues. CDR1 is SNHLY, CDR2 FYNNEI, per germline. CDR3 nucleotides: TGTGCCAGCAGCGAAGACAGGGCCTACGAGCAGTGCGTC. Encoded protein: CASSEDRAYEQCV.

This clonotype was seen only a few times. The rearrangement joins TRBV29-1 to TRBJ1-3, with D hard to call. Per germline, CDR1 SQVTM and CDR2 ANQGSEA. Trimming removed 0 bases from V and 5 bases from J, with 14 bases in between. CDR3 length: 15 residues. CDR3 loop: CSVEDIAPARNTIYF. The DNA of the CDR3 is TGCAGCGTTGAAGATATAGCGCCAGCGAGAAACACCATATATTTT.

The rearrangement joins TRBV6-8 to TRBJ2-7; 8 bases line up with TRBD2. This CDR3 has 13 amino acids. V lost 2 bases and J lost 3; bases outside the gene matches: 0. Germline V gene sequence: CDR1 MNHGY, CDR2 SAAAGT. The CDR3 spells CASSYTSGYEQYF. The CDR3 nucleotides are TGTGCCAGCAGTTACACTAGCGGCTACGAGCAGTACTTC.

This chain uses TRBV29-1 with TRBJ2-1; 13 positions agree with TRBD2. Germline lookup yields CDR1 SQVTM and CDR2 ANQGSEA. The CDR3 runs to 16 residues. Trimming removed 1 base from V and 8 bases from J; junction bases left unmatched: 8. CDR3 bases: TGCAGCGTTGAAGCGTCGACTAGCGGGGGGACGTATGAGCAGTTCTTC. Translating gives CSVEASTSGGTYEQFF.

This clonotype was counted once. The rearrangement joins TRBV10-2 to TRBJ2-3, with a weak D call TRBD1 (6 bases). The germline V gene has CDR1 WSHSY and CDR2 SAAADI. The ends were cut back, 3 bases at V and 2 bases at J, with 12 bases in the middle. The length of the CDR3 is 15 residues. The CDR3 DNA reads as TGCGCCAGCAGTGACGACAGGACTTACACAGATACGCAGTATTTT. It is translated as CASSDDRTYTDTQYF.

The V gene is TRBV5-1, the J gene TRBJ2-7; TRBD1 agrees at 8 bases. This CDR3 is 15 amino acids long. Germline V CDR1 and CDR2: SGHRS, YFSETQ. V shed 0 bases, J shed 5 bases, and the junction held 7 bases outside the gene matches. In nucleotides, the CDR3 is TGCGCCAGCAGCTTGGGACAGGGGCTGCACCACGAGCAGTACGTC. Translation: CASSLGQGLHHEQYV.

The chain uses TRBV2 and TRBJ2-2; the D is unclear. Germline CDR1 reads SNHLY; CDR2 reads FYNNEI. This CDR3 comprises 13 residues. V lost 8 bases, J lost 6 bases, and 13 bases lay in between. The CDR3 DNA reads as TGTGCCAGCCTCGGGCGGTCCGCCGGGGAGCTGTTTTTT. It codes for CASLGRSAGELFF.

This clonotype appeared many times. The chain links TRBV24-1 to TRBJ1-5, with unresolved D. CDR1 and CDR2 (germline): KGHDR, SFDVKD. The CDR3 has 12 amino acids. V lost 0 bases and J 7 bases, leaving 3 bases between the germline ends. For the CDR3, the DNA is TGTGCCACCAGTGATTTGGGCCAGCCCCAGCATTTT. This codes for CATSDLGQPQHF.

The chain couples TRBV7-4 to TRBJ2-1; the D is unclear. Germline V gene data show CDR1 as SGHVT and CDR2 as SQSDAQ. V lost 3 bases, J lost 2 bases, and 17 bases lay in between. This CDR3 is 17 amino acids long. The CDR3 nucleotides are TGTGCCAGCAGCTTCCCGACAAGCAAAGGTCCCTACAATGAGCAGTTCTTC. It yields the protein CASSFPTSKGPYNEQFF. Full variable domain (missing parts from reference TRBV7-4 and TRBJ2-1): GAGVSQSPRYKVAKRGRDVALRCDSISGHVTLYWYRQTLGQGSEVLTYSQSDAQRDKSGRPSGRFSAERPERSVSTLKIQRTEQGDSAVYLCASSFPTSKGPYNEQFFGPGTRLTVL.

The chain carries TRBV7-9 and TRBJ2-7; the D gene is possibly TRBD1 (6 bases). CDR3 length equals 13 residues. V was cut by 5 bases and J by 3 bases, with 11 bases left in between. Looked up from germline, CDR1 is SEHNR and CDR2 is FQNEAQ (reference sequence). CDR3 region: CASSRDKNYEQYF. The CDR3 DNA reads as TGTGCCAGCAGCCGGGACAAAAACTACGAGCAGTACTTC.